The 10 T cell receptor beta chains in this list originate from one sample, sequenced in a study of PD-1 blockade in classical Hodgkin lymphoma. Repertoires were generated with immunoSEQ multiplex PCR, while TCRdb's copy carries only in-frame clones and drops some. The data contain 40,000 to 65,000 clones, approximately 81% of them singletons. There was relapse after autologous stem cell transplantation in every patient, and there was variation in brentuximab vedotin exposure. The input for sequencing was peripheral blood mononuclear cells (PBMCs), taken at baseline. These receptors all come from a human donor with classical Hodgkin lymphoma.

This clone has a handful of counts. Other DNA sequences within the sample encode an identical CDR3. The J gene is TRBJ1-1, the V gene TRBV27; tentative D call: TRBD1 (5 bases). The CDR3 runs 14 residues. Trimming pared 0 bases from V and 5 bases from J, leaving 10 bases between. From germline, CDR1 is MNHEY and CDR2 SMNVEV (reference sequence). The CDR3 region is CASSLSGGGTEAFF. In DNA form, the CDR3 reads TGTGCCAGCAGTTTATCGGGGGGAGGAACTGAAGCTTTCTTT.

CDR3 bases: TGCGCCAGCAGCCAAGTAGAGAACACTGAAGCTTTCTTT. It codes for CASSQVENTEAFF. This rearrangement joins TRBV4-1 to TRBJ1-1, with unresolved D. Trimming took 1 base from V and 1 from J, leaving 4 bases between them. The CDR3 extends over 13 amino acids. Germline loops: CDR1 MGHRA, CDR2 YSYEKL.

The V and J genes are TRBV6-5 and TRBJ1-4; D not resolved. Between the trimmed V and J ends, which lost 2 bases and 14 bases, there was a span of 12 bases. The germline gives CDR1 MNHEY, CDR2 SVGAGI. CDR3 size: 12 residues. The CDR3 loop reads CASSYDGLLLFF. The CDR3, as DNA: TGTGCCAGCAGTTACGATGGGCTCTTGCTGTTTTTT.

The chain joins TRBV19 to TRBJ2-1, with TRBD1 matching over 7 bases. After removal of 3 bases from V and 2 bases from J, the junction contained 4 bases not matched to a gene. The CDR3 sequence is 15 residues long. Germline lookup yields CDR1 LNHDA and CDR2 SQIVND (reference sequence). As DNA, the CDR3 is TGTGCCAGTAGTATTCGACAGGGCCCCTACAATGAGCAGTTCTTC. Protein sequence: CASSIRQGPYNEQFF. Variable domain in full (rest from reference TRBV19 and TRBJ2-1): DGGITQSPKYLFRKEGQNVTLSCEQNLNHDAMYWYRQDPGQGLRLIYYSQIVNDFQKGDIAEGYSVSREKKESFPLTVTSAQKNPTAFYLCASSIRQGPYNEQFFGPGTRLTVL.

V usage is TRBV27 and J usage is TRBJ2-7; 8 bases line up with TRBD2. Looked up from germline, CDR1 is MNHEY and CDR2 is SMNVEV (reference sequence). The CDR3 consists of 16 residues. The trim removed 4 bases at V and 2 bases at J, leaving 10 bases unmatched. The CDR3 reads CASSSFRAGGTYEQYV. The CDR3 region has the DNA TGTGCCAGCAGTTCATTCCGGGCGGGAGGAACCTACGAGCAGTACGTC.

The chain is built from TRBV7-8 and TRBJ1-5; no clear D. From germline, CDR1 is SGHVS and CDR2 FQNEAQ. Trimming took 1 base from V and 10 from J, leaving 11 bases between them. The CDR3 has 13 residues. DNA of the CDR3: TGTGCCAGCAGCTTAGGGGGAAGTGAACCCCAGCATTTT. It encodes CASSLGGSEPQHF.

The chain couples TRBV7-9 to TRBJ1-5; D is unclear. The V gene's germline CDR1 is SEHNR and CDR2 FQNEAQ (reference sequence). The CDR3 covers 15 residues. Trimming pared 4 bases from V and 3 bases from J, leaving 13 bases between. Here the CDR3 DNA reads TGTGCCAGCAGCTCAAGATCTACAGACAATCAGCCCCAGCATTTT. It codes for CASSSRSTDNQPQHF.

This clone has only a few counts. This chain joins TRBV28 and TRBJ1-5; the match to TRBD1 covers 10 bases. Germline lookup yields CDR1 MDHEN and CDR2 SYDVKM. The V and J ends lost 3 bases and 5 bases, in that order; junction bases with no gene match: 4. This CDR3 is built from 15 residues. CDR3 amino acids: CASSLGTGVHQPQHF. The CDR3 DNA reads TGTGCCAGCAGTTTGGGGACAGGGGTACATCAGCCCCAGCATTTT.

The chain has TRBV5-5 and TRBJ2-7; 9 bases match TRBD1. CDR1 and CDR2 from the germline V gene are SGHKS and YYEKEE (reference sequence). The CDR3 is 15 residues long. V trimming: 2 bases; J trimming: 4 bases; junction bases outside the gene matches: 7. This CDR3 reads CASSFPGQGLYEQYF. As DNA, the CDR3 is TGTGCCAGCAGCTTTCCGGGACAGGGCCTGTACGAGCAGTACTTC. Based on the CDR3 plus reference TRBV5-5 and TRBJ2-7, the full variable domain is DAGVTQSPTHLIKTRGQQVTLRCSPISGHKSVSWYQQVLGQGPQFIFQYYEKEERGRGNFPDRFSARQFPNYSSELNVNALLLGDSALYLCASSFPGQGLYEQYFGPGTRLTVT.

Notes on this clone: The CDR3 does not close with the conserved phenylalanine or tryptophan, likely indicating a read error. Because the CDR3's place on the DNA is in doubt, the DNA is left out and the CDR3 is given as listed by TCRdb. This sequence joins TRBV5-8 and TRBJ1-4; the table gives TRBD1 as D, unverified against the DNA. CDR1 and CDR2 (germline): SGHTS, YDEGEE. The CDR3 length is 11 residues, termini included. CDR3 sequence: CASSLGGGQIS.